The clone carrying this TCR beta chain turned up a few times. Trimming removed 8 bases at V and 8 bases at J, with 18 bases between. Germline assignment: CDR1 PRHDT and CDR2 FYEKMQ (reference sequence). The CDR3 runs 14 residues. The treatment here: oral pan-JAK inhibitor, 5-10 mg twice daily. The data originate from a study of CD8+ T cells in alopecia areata. cDNA serving as the sequencing template came from extracted, reverse transcribed RNA. Clones were read by immunoSEQ multiplex PCR, and TCRdb kept only the in-frame ones, dropping some. The sample lists tens of thousands of clones, less than 70% seen once, with 20% to 25% in the top ten.

This receptor was identified in a human donor with alopecia areata. This rearrangement joins TRBV13 to TRBJ1-4, with D uncertain. The sample was CD8+ T cells sorted from blood, taken at week 4, from a patient treated with tofacitinib. CDR3 DNA sequence: TGTGCCAGCGGGGTCGACGGGTTACGGGAAAAACTGTTTTTT. This translates into CASGVDGLREKLFF.